This record looks at one TCR beta chain sequence and its context. The record originates from a study of shared clonotypes between healthy human individuals. Method: immunoSEQ multiplex PCR; TCRdb's copy keeps in-frame clones and lacks some. Among about a million clones listed, 77% were seen once. Germline-derived CDR1 and CDR2 are SGDLS and YYNGEE. The germline V and J ends were trimmed by 4 bases and 1 base, with 8 bases remaining between them. This CDR3 comprises 14 residues. The sample was memory CD4+ T cells from PBMCs. Noted subset: CD45RA-negative fraction. The rearrangement joins TRBV9 to TRBJ2-2, with D maybe TRBD1 (6 bases). The receptor comes from a man younger than 35 in good health. Some clones in this sample may be carry-over from other donors' samples. CDR3 sequence (DNA): TGTGCCAGCAGCTTGGGACAGAACACCGGGGAGCTGTTTTTT. This codes for CASSLGQNTGELFF.